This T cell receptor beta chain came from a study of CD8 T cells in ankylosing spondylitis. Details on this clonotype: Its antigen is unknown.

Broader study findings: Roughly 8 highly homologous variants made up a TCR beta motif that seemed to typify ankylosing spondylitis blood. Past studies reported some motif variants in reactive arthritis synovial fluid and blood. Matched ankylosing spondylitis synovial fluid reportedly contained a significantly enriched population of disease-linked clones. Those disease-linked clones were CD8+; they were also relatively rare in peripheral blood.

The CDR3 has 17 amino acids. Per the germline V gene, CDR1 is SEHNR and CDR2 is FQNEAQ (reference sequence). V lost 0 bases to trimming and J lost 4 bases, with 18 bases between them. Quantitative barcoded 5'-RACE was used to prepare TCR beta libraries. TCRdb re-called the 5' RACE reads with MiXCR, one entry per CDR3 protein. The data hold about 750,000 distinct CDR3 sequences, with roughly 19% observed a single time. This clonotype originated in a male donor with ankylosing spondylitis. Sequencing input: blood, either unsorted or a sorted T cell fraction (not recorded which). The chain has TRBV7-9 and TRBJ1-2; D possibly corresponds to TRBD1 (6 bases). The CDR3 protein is CASSLAGGATGSYGYTF. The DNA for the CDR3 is TGTGCCAGCAGCTTAGCGGGGGGGGCCACCGGCAGCTATGGCTACACCTTC.